This is a list of T cell receptor beta chains from one sample in a study of identical twins. One entry per CDR3 protein results from TCRdb running MiXCR on the 5' RACE reads. This sample has 500,000 to 600,000 distinct CDR3 sequences, with 20% to 25% found just once. This sample was also put to use in a study of T cells expressing NK-cell markers.

The sequenced material came from CD4+ T cells sorted from blood. All receptors derive from a woman aged 18-35 years in good health. The CDR3 runs from the conserved cysteine through the conserved F or W. The order of the fields is V gene, D gene, J gene, clone size, CDR3 DNA, CDR3 protein. D genes are given only for firm matches. Only part of the rows carry a size: once, few, many, or a class if the clone is expanded.

>TRBV5-1|TRBD1|TRBJ2-7|few
TGCGCCAGCAGCAGACCGGGACAGGATACCTACGAGCAGTACTTC
CASSRPGQDTYEQYF
>TRBV7-6|-|TRBJ2-2|-
TGTGCCAGCAGCTTAGGACAGGTTATGAACACCGGGGAGCTGTTTTTT
CASSLGQVMNTGELFF
>TRBV6-6|-|TRBJ2-3|few
TGTGCCAGCAGTTATTGGAGGTCAGATACGCAGTATTTT
CASSYWRSDTQYF
>TRBV20-1|-|TRBJ1-2|many
TGCAGTGCCCCTTGGCAGACCTATGGCTACACCTTC
CSAPWQTYGYTF
>TRBV24-1|TRBD2|TRBJ2-1|-
TGTGCCACCAGTGATAGGACTAGCGGGAGGGTTGATGAGCAGTTCTTC
CATSDRTSGRVDEQFF
>TRBV20-1|-|TRBJ1-2|-
TGCAGTGCTAGAAGTCAATATGGCTACACCTTC
CSARSQYGYTF
>TRBV25-1|-|TRBJ1-1|-
TGTGCCAGCAGTGATTGGGGTCAGGGACTACTCGAAGCTTTCTTT
CASSDWGQGLLEAFF
>TRBV7-3|TRBD2|TRBJ2-1|few
TGTGCCAGCAGCTTCGGACTAGCGGACTACAATGAGCAGTTCTTC
CASSFGLADYNEQFF
>TRBV5-1|-|TRBJ2-2|few
TGCGCCAGCCGTCTCGACAGCTATCTTACAGGGGAGCTGTTTTTT
CASRLDSYLTGELFF
>TRBV18|-|TRBJ2-6|few
TGTGCCAGCTCACCGCAGACTGATTCTGGGGCCAACGTCCTGACTTTC
CASSPQTDSGANVLTF